Listed here are 9 T cell receptor beta chains from one sample, sequenced in a study of blood T cells in healthy people across ages. For the second PCR, which ran for about 6 to 11 cycles, a sample-barcoded 5' primer and a J-beta primer mix were used. TCRdb used MiXCR to reprocess the 5' RACE reads, holding one entry per CDR3 protein. The sample lists approximately 490,000 distinct CDR3 sequences, around 24% occurring once. The same sample was also studied in work on T cells of mothers and their children.

The sequencing sample was made of blood. The origin of the receptors is a boy between 10 and 17 years old in good health.

V is TRBV10-3 and J is TRBJ2-3, with D perhaps matching TRBD2 (6 bases). In germline, CDR1 is ENHRY, CDR2 SYGVKD. The V and J ends lost 2 bases and 2 bases respectively, with 11 bases between them. CDR3 length: 15 residues. The CDR3 DNA reads as TGTGCCATCAGTGAGGGAGGGGTGAACACAGATACGCAGTATTTT. Protein sequence: CAISEGGVNTDTQYF.

A few counts support this clonotype. This chain joins TRBV6-2 or TRBV6-3 and TRBJ2-7; TRBD1 is a possible D gene (6 bases). Germline V gene data show CDR1 as MNHEY and CDR2 as SVGEGT. This CDR3 is built from 14 residues. V lost 6 bases and J 5 bases, leaving 17 bases between the germline ends. CDR3 loop: CASSRPGQRDEQYF. The DNA of the CDR3 is TGTGCCAGCAGCCGACCGGGACAAAGAGACGAGCAGTACTTC.

This chain connects TRBV29-1 to TRBJ1-3; 8 nucleotides match TRBD1. CDR1 is SQVTM and CDR2 is ANQGSEA in the germline V gene. The CDR3 is 12 amino acids. The V segment lost 6 bases and the J segment 6 bases; nucleotides outside the gene matches: 4. The DNA of the CDR3 is TGCAGCGTCCAGACAGGGGAAAACACCATATATTTT. Its translation: CSVQTGENTIYF.

The chain employs TRBV2 and TRBJ2-5; 11 bases map to TRBD2. The J call may be incorrect, as the DNA end agrees better with TRBJ2-1. The CDR3 runs to 13 residues. Germline V gene sequence: CDR1 SNHLY, CDR2 FYNNEI. The CDR3 nucleotides read TGTGCCAGCAGCGAAACTAGCGGGGGAGAGCAGTTCTTC. Protein sequence: CASSETSGGEQFF.

This clonotype was seen repeatedly, ten times or more. The CDR3 is CASSPRGGNEQFF. CDR3 in DNA: TGTGCCAGCAGCCCGAGAGGGGGCAATGAGCAGTTCTTC. The J gene is TRBJ2-1, the V gene TRBV27; possible D gene TRBD1, 6 bases. The CDR3 runs 13 residues. V gave up 6 bases and J gave up 6 bases, with 12 bases separating them. The V gene's germline CDR1 is MNHEY and CDR2 SMNVEV (reference sequence).

The chain combines TRBV5-6 with TRBJ2-3; 11 nucleotides match TRBD2. V trimming: 4 bases; J trimming: 4 bases; junction bases outside the gene matches: 11. CDR1 and CDR2 (germline): SGHDT, YYEEEE. CDR3 size: 17 residues. In DNA form, the CDR3 reads TGTGCCAGCAGCGTTGGGACTAGCGGACGCTCCCCAGATACGCAGTATTTT. It is translated as CASSVGTSGRSPDTQYF. Together with reference TRBV5-6 and TRBJ2-3, the CDR3 gives the full variable domain: DAGVTQSPTHLIKTRGQQVTLRCSPKSGHDTVSWYQQALGQGPQFIFQYYEEEERQRGNFPDRFSGHQFPNYSSELNVNALLLGDSALYLCASSVGTSGRSPDTQYFGPGTRLTVL.

The chain is built from TRBV7-9 and TRBJ2-1; TRBD2 agrees at 9 bases. The germline CDR1 and CDR2 sequences are SEHNR and FQNEAQ (reference sequence). The CDR3 has 17 amino acids. The trim removed 6 bases at V and 0 bases at J, leaving 9 bases unmatched. The DNA of the CDR3 is TGTGCCAGCAGTCTAAGCGGGGGGTCGAGCTCCTACAATGAGCAGTTCTTC. This codes for CASSLSGGSSSYNEQFF.

The rearrangement links TRBV7-3 to TRBJ2-1; 7 bases are shared with TRBD2. J gave up 3 bases and V 5 bases, and 1 base lay outside the gene matches. Germline CDR1 reads SGHTA; CDR2 reads FQGTGA. The CDR3 has 13 amino acids. This CDR3 is CASSASGYNEQFF. CDR3 nucleotides: TGTGCCAGCAGCGCTAGCGGCTACAATGAGCAGTTCTTC.

The chain employs TRBV9 and TRBJ1-2; no firm D call. V lost 3 bases to trimming and J lost 3 bases, with 12 bases between them. The CDR3 contains 14 residues. Germline-derived CDR1 and CDR2 are SGDLS and YYNGEE. The CDR3 reads CASSGSGFDYGYTF. The CDR3 bases are TGTGCCAGCAGCGGCTCGGGGTTCGACTATGGCTACACCTTC.